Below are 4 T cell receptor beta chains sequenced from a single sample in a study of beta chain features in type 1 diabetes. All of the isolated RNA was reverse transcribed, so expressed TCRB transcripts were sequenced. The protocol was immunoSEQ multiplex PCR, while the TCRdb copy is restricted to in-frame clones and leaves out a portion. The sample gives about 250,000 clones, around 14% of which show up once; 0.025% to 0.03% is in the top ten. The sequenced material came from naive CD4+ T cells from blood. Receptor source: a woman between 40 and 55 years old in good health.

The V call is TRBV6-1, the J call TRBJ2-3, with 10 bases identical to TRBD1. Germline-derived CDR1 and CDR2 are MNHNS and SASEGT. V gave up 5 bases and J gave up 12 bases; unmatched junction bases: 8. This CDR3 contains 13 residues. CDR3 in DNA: TGTGCCAGCAGTCCTAGGAGGGACAGGGGACAGTATTTT. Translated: CASSPRRDRGQYF.

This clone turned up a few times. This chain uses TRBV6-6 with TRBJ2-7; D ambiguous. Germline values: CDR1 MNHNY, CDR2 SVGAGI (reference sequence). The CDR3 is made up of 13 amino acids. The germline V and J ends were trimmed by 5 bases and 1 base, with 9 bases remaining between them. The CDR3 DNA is TGTGCCAGCAGTGACAACCTATCCTACGAGCAGTACTTC. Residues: CASSDNLSYEQYF.

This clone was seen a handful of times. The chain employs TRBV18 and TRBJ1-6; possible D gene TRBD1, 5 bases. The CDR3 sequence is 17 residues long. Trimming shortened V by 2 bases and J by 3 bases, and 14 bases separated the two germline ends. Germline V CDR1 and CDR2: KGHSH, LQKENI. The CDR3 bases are TGTGCCAGCTCACCAGAGAGACAGCCGATCTATAATTCACCCCTCCACTTT. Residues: CASSPERQPIYNSPLHF.

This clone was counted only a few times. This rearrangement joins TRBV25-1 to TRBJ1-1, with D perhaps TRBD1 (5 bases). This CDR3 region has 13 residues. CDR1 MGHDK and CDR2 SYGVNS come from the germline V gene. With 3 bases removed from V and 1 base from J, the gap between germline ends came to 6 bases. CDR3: CASSDDRNTEAFF. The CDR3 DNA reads TGTGCCAGCAGTGACGACAGGAACACTGAAGCTTTCTTT.